These 6 T cell receptor beta chains were sequenced from one sample in a study of T cells in women clearing cervical HPV infection. TCRdb's table, derived via immunoSEQ multiplex PCR, lists solely in-frame clones and lacks some. This sample contains about 37,000 clones. Material for sequencing was blood buffy coat. The source is a woman aged 18 to 69 with a cervical HPV16 infection that either progressed to CIN3+ or cleared (not recorded which).

Concerning this clone: Read coverage stops 3 residues before the CDR3 terminus; the germline J gene supplies the remainder. The chain carries TRBV10-3 and TRBJ2-7; 7 bases align to TRBD1. CDR3 length: 13 residues. V shed 10 bases, J shed 4 bases, and the junction held 10 bases outside the gene matches. CDR1 ENHRY and CDR2 SYGVKD come from the germline V gene. The CDR3 DNA, read in part, is TGTGCCACCTCAGGGCAGGGGGAGTACGAG. As protein: CATSGQGEYE. The complete CDR3 sequence is CATSGQGEYEQYF.

The sequenced CDR3 bases are TGTGCCATCAGTGCGGGGGAAGAGACC. Protein sequence: CAISAGEET. The whole CDR3 is CAISAGEETQYF. J is TRBJ2-5 and V is TRBV10-3, with TRBD2 as a possible D gene (6 bases). The sequenced fragment ends 3 residues before the CDR3 boundary, so the rest is inferred from the germline J gene. Trimming stripped 4 bases from V and 3 bases from J, with 6 bases between. The V gene's germline CDR1 is ENHRY and CDR2 SYGVKD. This CDR3 region has 12 residues.

The sequenced CDR3 bases are TGTGCCAGCAGTGACTCACGACTAGCGGGAAGTCAAGAGACC. It encodes CASSDSRLAGSQET. The CDR3, in full, reads CASSDSRLAGSQETQYF. The rearrangement joins TRBV6-4 to TRBJ2-5, with 11 positions matching TRBD2. Read sequence stops 3 residues before the CDR3 end, and the germline J gene provides the missing end. This CDR3 region has 17 residues. Unmatched junction bases numbered 5, after V lost 0 bases and J lost 2 bases. Germline-derived CDR1 and CDR2 are MRHNA and SNTAGT.

As to this clone: The read gets to within 3 residues of the CDR3 end, and the germline J gene fills in the rest. The V call is TRBV5-1, the J call TRBJ1-1; weak D call: TRBD1 (5 bases). Germline V gene data show CDR1 as SGHRS and CDR2 as YFSETQ. The CDR3 runs to 15 residues. Trimming took off 1 base at V and 2 bases at J, with 12 bases between the two ends. CDR3 bases read: TGCGCCAGCAGCTTGTTTGGGGCAGAAAACACTGAA. This codes for CASSLFGAENTE. The whole CDR3 sequence reads CASSLFGAENTEAFF.

Judged by frequency, this clone is medium-sized. The junction does not match germline at one end; this may be a read error. Sequencing ends 3 residues short of the CDR3 end; the germline J gene provides the rest. J is TRBJ2-3 and V is TRBV4-2; D is perhaps TRBD1 (5 bases). Germline loops: CDR1 LGHNA, CDR2 YNFKEQ. The CDR3 length is 15 residues. The CDR3 sequence is CASSPRVFGTDTQYF. The sequenced CDR3 bases are TGCGCCAGCAGCCCCAGGGTCTTCGGCACAGATACG.

Comment on this clone: The read terminates 3 residues before the CDR3 end, so the remaining end is supplied by the germline J gene. The gene calls are TRBV5-6 and TRBJ2-7; the match to TRBD1 covers 8 bases. The V and J ends lost 2 bases and 2 bases, in that order; junction bases with no gene match: 6. The CDR3 is 15 residues long. The V gene's germline CDR1 is SGHDT and CDR2 YYEEEE. The CDR3 protein is CASSLGTGAPYEQYF. CDR3 DNA (partial): TGTGCCAGCAGCTTAGGGACAGGTGCACCCTACGAG.